The clone carrying this TCR beta chain was recorded many times. The target antigen is unknown. The entry originates in a study of identical twins. From the 5' RACE reads, TCRdb called clonotypes with MiXCR, one entry per CDR3 protein. Here the sample spans approximately 300,000 distinct CDR3 sequences, less than 9.5% being singletons. In every case, the donor was a healthy Caucasian. General study points: Cord blood beta clonotypes present at high abundance carried fewer insertions; no such pattern appeared in memory repertoires. Among monozygotic twins, out-of-frame TCR alpha sharing exceeded what models predicted.

These data were also filed under a second study, of yellow fever vaccine responses in identical twins.

Sample: CD8+ T cells sorted from blood. This clonotype originated in a woman under 30 in good health.

The CDR3 region has the DNA TGTGCCAGCAGTGAGGGTAGCTCCTACGAGCAGTACTTC. It translates to CASSEGSSYEQYF. The chain employs TRBV6-1 and TRBJ2-7; no reliable D call. V dropped 3 bases and J dropped 0 bases, with 6 bases sitting between them. The length of the CDR3 is 13 residues. The germline V gene encodes CDR1 MNHNS and CDR2 SASEGT.